This T cell receptor beta chain was documented in a study of blood T cell repertoires in COVID-19. Whole-study context: The United States, Italy and Spain were the sources of the acute and convalescent COVID-19 samples. PBMCs, B-cell-depleted T cells, or T cells were the source of the cDNA or gDNA that made up the material.

Under the authors' procedure: Nucleated cell counts were estimated from reference gene primer amplification. Here immunoSEQ multiplex PCR was the method, and the copy in TCRdb shows in-frame clones only, minus some. The V and J calls and clone size were taken over from that table, and D and trimming were inferred from the DNA. The data hold 140,000 to 150,000 clones, with around 84% observed a single time. The source material was peripheral blood. This sequence was found in a human donor in a cohort sampled during active COVID-19.

The CDR3 loop reads CASSLALAGIGGYTF. The CDR3 DNA reads as TGTGCCAGCAGCTTAGCGTTGGCAGGTATTGGTGGCTACACCTTC. The chain joins TRBV7-9 to TRBJ1-2; D unclear. Looked up from germline, CDR1 is SEHNR and CDR2 is FQNEAQ (reference sequence). V was shortened by 0 bases and J by 7 bases, with 15 bases between the two germline ends. This CDR3 has 15 residues.